Listed below are T cell receptor beta chains from one sample, sequenced in a study of T cell responses to AZD1222 COVID-19 vaccine. TCRdb's copy holds only in-frame clones and misses some; the assay was immunoSEQ multiplex PCR. This table holds about 59,000 clones, 85% to 90% found once. The specimen comprised peripheral blood, sampled 28 days after the second AZD1222 dose. The receptors here all came from an adult who received the AZD1222 COVID-19 vaccine. CDR3s include the opening cysteine and the closing phenylalanine or tryptophan. D genes are given only for firm matches. A clone size is listed for some rows: how often the clone was seen (once, few, many), or a class if it is expanded.

TRBV5-8	.	once	TRBJ2-6	CASSLGFRGPGANVLTF	TGTGCCAGCAGCTTGGGTTTTCGGGGGCCTGGGGCCAACGTCCTGACTTTC
TRBV5-8	.	.	TRBJ1-5	CASSDHMKFGPQHF	TGTGCCAGCAGCGACCACATGAAATTTGGGCCCCAGCATTTT
TRBV4-1	.	.	TRBJ1-5	CASSQLPSGSYQPQHF	TGCGCCAGCAGCCAATTACCCTCAGGGAGCTATCAGCCCCAGCATTTT
TRBV11-2	TRBD2	few	TRBJ2-5	CASSLGAATSGQETQYF	TGTGCCAGCAGCTTAGGGGCCGCGACTAGCGGACAAGAGACCCAGTACTTC
TRBV28	.	.	TRBJ1-4	CASRATMEKLFF	TGTGCCAGCAGAGCCACAATGGAAAAACTGTTTTTT
TRBV19	.	once	TRBJ1-2	CASILPNYGYTF	TGTGCCAGTATCCTACCCAACTATGGCTACACCTTC
TRBV24-1	.	few	TRBJ2-3	CATSPVDTDTQYF	TGTGCCACCAGTCCAGTCGATACAGATACGCAGTATTTT
TRBV10-1	.	.	TRBJ2-2	CASSAGRTGELFF	TGCGCCAGCAGTGCGGGTCGGACCGGGGAGCTGTTTTTT
TRBV27	TRBD1	.	TRBJ1-5	CASRAATGVLGQPQHF	TGTGCCAGCAGAGCTGCGACAGGGGTATTAGGTCAGCCCCAGCATTTT
TRBV5-1	.	.	TRBJ1-4	CASSLVQMSSATNEKLFF	TGCGCCAGCAGCTTGGTTCAGATGAGCTCAGCAACTAATGAAAAACTGTTTTTT
TRBV30	.	.	TRBJ2-5	CAWSVIAQETQYF	TGTGCCTGGAGTGTAATTGCTCAAGAGACCCAGTACTTC
TRBV10-3	TRBD1	.	TRBJ1-2	CAIPLTGEVGYTF	TGTGCCATTCCATTGACAGGGGAAGTTGGCTACACCTTC
TRBV5-1	TRBD1	.	TRBJ1-2	CASSNLEGADGYTF	TGCGCCAGCAGCAACCTGGAGGGGGCAGATGGCTACACCTTC
TRBV6-2/TRBV6-3	.	.	TRBJ1-2	CASSDYGYTF	TGTGCCAGCAGTGACTATGGCTACACCTTC
TRBV7-6	.	once	TRBJ1-2	CASSAGTVYGYTF	TGTGCCAGCAGCGCCGGGACGGTCTATGGCTACACCTTC
TRBV9	.	medium-sized	TRBJ2-1	CASSVELGDEQFF	TGTGCCAGCAGCGTAGAACTAGGGGATGAGCAGTTCTTC
TRBV27	.	.	TRBJ2-3	CASSYSTDTQYF	TGTGCCAGCAGTTACAGCACAGATACGCAGTATTTT
TRBV5-1	TRBD1	.	TRBJ2-7	CASSPPGQGYEQYF	TGCGCCAGCAGCCCACCGGGACAGGGATACGAGCAGTACTTC
TRBV7-2	.	once	TRBJ1-1	CASSLSSGGRVNTEAFF	TGTGCCAGCAGCTTAAGCTCCGGGGGTCGGGTGAACACTGAAGCTTTCTTT
TRBV2	TRBD1	.	TRBJ1-2	CASSAGQGDFYGYTF	TGTGCCAGCAGCGCGGGACAGGGGGACTTCTATGGCTACACCTTC
TRBV5-1	.	.	TRBJ2-3	CASSLALQPTDTQYF	TGCGCCAGCAGCTTGGCGCTACAGCCTACAGATACGCAGTATTTT
TRBV10-2	.	.	TRBJ2-1	CASSERASVYNEQFF	TGCGCCAGCAGTGAGAGGGCTAGCGTATACAATGAGCAGTTCTTC
TRBV5-4	.	.	TRBJ2-3	CASSLLTSTDTQYF	TGTGCCAGCAGCTTGTTAACTAGCACAGATACGCAGTATTTT
TRBV11-2	.	.	TRBJ2-2	CASSPRPLNTGELFF	TGTGCCAGCAGCCCCAGGCCTCTTAACACCGGGGAGCTGTTTTTT
TRBV6-2/TRBV6-3	TRBD2	.	TRBJ2-2	CASSRLAGNTGELFF	TGTGCCAGCAGCAGACTAGCGGGTAACACCGGGGAGCTGTTTTTT
TRBV11-2	.	.	TRBJ1-5	CASSRNNQPQHF	TGTGCCAGCAGCCGCAACAATCAGCCCCAGCATTTT
TRBV20-1	.	.	TRBJ2-5	CSASQETQYF	TGCAGTGCTAGCCAAGAGACCCAGTACTTC
TRBV10-2	.	.	TRBJ2-3	CASSPKDTQYF	TGCGCCAGCAGCCCCAAAGATACGCAGTATTTT
TRBV14	.	.	TRBJ2-3	CASSQQVGMDTQYF	TGTGCCAGCAGCCAACAAGTCGGGATGGATACGCAGTATTTT
TRBV3-1/TRBV3-2	.	.	TRBJ2-7	CASSQVGLEQYF	TGTGCCAGCAGCCAAGTGGGCCTCGAGCAGTACTTC
TRBV12-5	.	.	TRBJ2-7	CASGGLSYEQYF	TGTGCTAGTGGAGGCCTCTCCTACGAGCAGTACTTC
TRBV9	TRBD2	.	TRBJ2-7	CASSPRTSVISYEQYF	TGTGCCAGCAGCCCACGGACTAGCGTGATCTCCTACGAGCAGTACTTC
TRBV15	.	.	TRBJ1-3	CATSPSLDRSGNTIYF	TGTGCCACCAGCCCTAGTCTCGACCGCTCTGGAAACACCATATATTTT
TRBV10-1	.	.	TRBJ2-2	CASSGYTNTGELFF	TGCGCCAGCAGTGGGTATACGAACACCGGGGAGCTGTTTTTT
TRBV19	.	once	TRBJ2-1	CASSANEGWNEQFF	TGTGCCAGTAGTGCTAATGAGGGGTGGAATGAGCAGTTCTTC
TRBV6-1	.	.	TRBJ1-1	CASSEFGGRTEAFF	TGTGCCAGCAGTGAATTCGGGGGGCGAACTGAAGCTTTCTTT
TRBV27	.	once	TRBJ2-7	CASSLSGGQGRHEQYF	TGTGCCAGCAGTTTATCGGGCGGGCAGGGCCGCCACGAGCAGTACTTC
TRBV7-9	.	.	TRBJ1-2	CASSLVGGNYGYTF	TGTGCCAGCAGCTTAGTGGGAGGGAACTATGGCTACACCTTC
TRBV11-2	.	.	TRBJ1-6	CASSNQRVSPLHF	TGTGCCAGCAGCAACCAGAGGGTTTCACCCCTCCACTTT